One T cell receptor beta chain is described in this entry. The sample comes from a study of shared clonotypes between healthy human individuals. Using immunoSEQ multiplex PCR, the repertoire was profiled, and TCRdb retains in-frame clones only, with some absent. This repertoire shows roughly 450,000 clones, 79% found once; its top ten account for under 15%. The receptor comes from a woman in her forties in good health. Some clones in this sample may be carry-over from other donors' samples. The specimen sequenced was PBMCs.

DNA of the CDR3: TGTGCCAGCAGCCCGACAGGGGATTTTTTATCAACAGATACGCAGTATTTT. This codes for CASSPTGDFLSTDTQYF. The J gene is TRBJ2-3, the V gene TRBV5-6; 8 nucleotides align to TRBD1. CDR1 and CDR2 from the germline V gene are SGHDT and YYEEEE. The CDR3 extends over 17 amino acids. V was pared by 4 bases and J by 3 bases, with 13 bases of the junction left unmatched.